The present T cell receptor beta chain was sequenced within a study of post-analysis software for immune sequencing data. Study results and caveats: Patients used a handful of TRBV segments, including TRBV5-6, TRBV5-1 and TRBV20-1, more often than controls.

Concerning this clonotype itself: Antigen unknown.

Every TCR beta cDNA library bore unique molecular identifiers. TCRdb fed the PCR reads into MiXCR, producing one record per CDR3 protein. The sample includes about 820,000 distinct CDR3 sequences, roughly 58% of them seen just once. Germline-derived CDR1 and CDR2 are MNHEY and SMNVEV (reference sequence). V gave up 8 bases and J gave up 0 bases, with 14 bases separating them. CDR3 length: 14 residues. V gene TRBV27 combines with J gene TRBJ2-7, with D perhaps TRBD2 (5 bases). Sample: blood. This receptor was obtained from a girl aged 5 to 17 with multiple sclerosis. CDR3 in DNA: TGTGCCAGCGGGGAGACCGAACGCTCCTACGAGCAGTACTTC. It translates to CASGETERSYEQYF.